This TCR beta chain was captured by sequencing in a study of blood T cell repertoires in COVID-19. Study as a whole: The United States, Italy and Spain supplied acute and convalescent COVID-19 samples.

The CDR3 sequence is 15 residues long. V lost 1 base and J lost 2; bases outside the gene matches: 3. CDR1 and CDR2 from the germline V gene are SEHNR and FQNEAQ (reference sequence). The table came from immunoSEQ multiplex PCR; TCRdb's copy has only in-frame clones and leaves some out. The table records about 140,000 clones, about 85% of them present only once. This rearrangement joins TRBV7-9 to TRBJ2-3, with 7 bases lining up with TRBD1. Sequencing was done on a sample of peripheral blood. The sequence came from a human donor with COVID-19, enrolled during active disease. The donor label of this sample is uncertain. Here the CDR3 reads CASSLGDRITDTQYF. The CDR3 nucleotides read TGTGCCAGCAGCTTAGGGGACAGAATCACAGATACGCAGTATTTT.